The following is a T cell receptor beta chain sequence with its context. This clone was counted a few times. Its specific antigen is unknown. Nothing much larger sits one base from this clone, and base qualities are not available. Each donor gave one peripheral blood draw, roughly 110 mL on average, collected into heparinised tubes. A BD FACSAria II and a panel including CD45RO, CCR7, CD25, CD127, CD95 and CD27 were used to sort naive, central memory, regulatory and stem cell-like memory CD4+ T cells. A purity above 98% was achieved for all sorted populations. PBMCs were isolated right away by Lymphoprep density gradient centrifugation and were stained directly, without culture. So that batch effects would be minimized, each experiment stained and sorted samples in pairs, pairing one healthy donor with one patient. This sample is drawn from a study of beta chain features in type 1 diabetes (dated by TCRdb to about 2018). General notes on the study: No differences in mean age, gender distribution, total cell number or subset yield were found between patients and healthy donors. A total of under 140,000,000 sorted cells were examined across all samples, and the number of cells per subset was strongly correlated with RNA yield. In the study, TCRB repertoires of sorted circulating CD4+ T cell subsets from recently diagnosed type 1 diabetes patients were compared with those of matched healthy donors. Naive and central memory subsets were obtained from all 30 or so donors, but regulatory and stem cell-like memory subsets were isolated from only 8 patients and roughly eight healthy donors. The paper as a whole reports these results and caveats: At VDJ recombination sites, type 1 diabetes patients had fewer insertions and more deleted nucleotides, which implies abnormalities in thymic rearrangement. PCR might favor shorter templates, but patient and control samples were amplified and corrected together, so any skew would affect both groups equally. Naive, central memory and regulatory TCRB repertoires appeared to be more alike among patients than among healthy donors. A moderate but significant shortening of TCRB CDR3 length was observed in type 1 diabetes patients in all four CD4+ subsets. Only small numbers of individuals were included in the HLA sub-analyses, which left unresolved whether HLA type had any influence on TCRB rearrangement. Because cDNA was sequenced instead of genomic DNA, activated cells with high expression could be over-represented, although the groups did not differ in activation or CD3 levels.

The CDR3 sequence holds 12 residues, the cysteine and phenylalanine included. Just the 36-base CDR3 DNA is kept, in frame starting at base 1. Deletion took 4 bases off V and 6 bases off J, with a span of 9 bases between the germline ends. Reading the germline V gene (reference sequence) gives CDR1 GTSNPN and CDR2 SVGIG. All of the isolated RNA was reverse transcribed with the High Capacity cDNA Reverse Transcription Kit, so expressed TCRB transcripts were sequenced. Naive, central memory and regulatory T cell samples underwent deep immunoSEQ sequencing, averaging around 3.7 million total reads per sample. After sorted cells were lysed in RLT buffer, RNA was extracted with DNase-treated RNeasy Micro or Mini kits, with the choice depending on cell number. Each cell subset was processed on its own to prevent cross-contamination, while patient and healthy donor samples were processed together. The immunoSEQ multiplex PCR was used to amplify TCRB sequences from cDNA, generating 87-bp fragments that spanned the CDR3 region. Sequencing of the amplicons was performed on the Illumina HiSeq platform. As for how the authors treated the data: Synthetic template baselines were used to correct PCR bias computationally, reads within Hamming distance 2 were collapsed together, and singletons that could not be merged were discarded. By aligning reads against IMGT, V, D and J genes, CDR3 length, and insertions or deletions at six rearrangement sites were assigned. Within each subset, clonotype counts were normalized to sorted cell number, and only after that were true diversity and Gini coefficients computed with the tcR R package. The overlap coefficient, calculated on TCRB nucleotide sequences, was used to measure repertoire sharing. Out-of-frame TCRB sequences from naive cells were analyzed to stand in for the pre-selection repertoire. This is the immuneACCESS table as TCRdb keeps it, with only in-frame sequences that have V and J called. A part of the clones is gone; compared with another copy, unresolved V genes explain less than half, and the rest is unexplained. For V, J and clone size, that table is used; D and trimming come from the DNA. The sample data list 250,000 to 300,000 clones, and approximately 25% of these were observed just once. The ten largest account for 0.012% of the sample.

The rearrangement combines TRBV30 with TRBJ2-2; the D gene identity is not certain. The material sequenced was naive CD4+ T cells from blood. Sample cell subset or site, as interpreted from the label and publication: true naive CD4+ T cells. The receptor's source is a woman aged 30 to 39 with type 1 diabetes. The CDR3 has the sequence CAWTPEAGELFF. The DNA sequence is as follows: TGTGCCTGGACCCCAGAGGCCGGGGAGCTGTTTTTT. Supplemented by the reference TRBV30 and TRBJ2-2 proteins around the CDR3, the complete variable domain is SQTIHQWPATLVQPVGSPLSLECTVEGTSNPNLYWYRQAAGRGLQLLFYSVGIGQISSEVPQNLSASRPQDRQFILSSKKLLLSDSGFYLCAWTPEAGELFFGEGSRLTVL.